This T cell receptor beta chain came from a study of blood T cell repertoires in COVID-19. About the research overall: Researchers got acute and convalescent COVID-19 samples from the United States, Italy and Spain. The cDNA or gDNA used as material had been derived from T cells, B-cell-depleted T cells, or PBMCs.

This table comes from immunoSEQ multiplex PCR, and its TCRdb copy is limited to in-frame clones, with some not included. This sample has around 270,000 clones, with approximately 85% found just once. Seattle's enrolled individuals joined amid active infection and were then monitored longitudinally. The CDR3 totals 14 residues. Looked up from germline, CDR1 is SGHVS and CDR2 is FQNEAQ. Between the trimmed V and J ends, which lost 6 bases and 3 bases, there was a span of 15 bases. This TCR was sampled from a human donor with COVID-19, enrolled during active disease. The donor label of this sample is uncertain. The chain combines TRBV7-8 with TRBJ2-7; tentative D call: TRBD1 (6 bases). The material sequenced was peripheral blood. In DNA, the CDR3 is TGTGCCAGCAGTATCCAGGGGTTATTCTACGAGCAGTACTTC. Translated, it gives CASSIQGLFYEQYF.